This note documents a single T cell receptor beta chain sequence. The data were taken from a study of human T cells and chemical hapten exposure. V was cut by 1 base and J by 3 bases, with 12 bases left in between. The CDR3 extends over 15 amino acids. Germline V gene sequence: CDR1 LGHNA, CDR2 YSLEER. From the RACE reads, TCRdb called clonotypes with MiXCR, one entry per CDR3 protein. The sample shows approximately 96,000 distinct CDR3 sequences, approximately 8.6% of them seen only once. The time point was: patch test 2, 6 weeks after DPC sensitization. The sample's treatment: therapeutic diphenylcyclopropenone sensitization with weekly scalp DPC.

The chain carries TRBV4-3 and TRBJ2-5; D is possibly TRBD2 (5 bases). The receptor was isolated from a woman between 40 and 50 years old with alopecia areata. Some clones in this sample may be carry-over from other donors' samples. Sequenced material: whole blood, taken in connection with sensitization to the hapten diphenylcyclopropenone (DPC). Here the CDR3 reads CASSQGPSSEETQYF. The CDR3 nucleotides read TGCGCCAGCAGCCAAGGCCCTAGCTCGGAAGAGACCCAGTACTTC.